Sequencing of this T cell receptor (gamma chain) was carried out in a study of gamma-delta T cells after stem cell transplantation. TCRdb redid the clone calls on the RT-PCR reads with CATT. The data hold about 4,800 gamma-chain clones, with 15% to 25% observed a single time. CDR3 length: 11 residues. Germline V gene data show CDR1 as EGSTGY and CDR2 as YDSYTSSV. A remark on this clone: Its ends do not fully match the called genes, so a read error is possible.

The receptor was isolated from a human donor. It is not recorded whose cells these are; they may come from a transplant donor. Specimen: gamma-delta T cells. The V gene is TRGV4, the J gene TRGJ1 or TRGJ2. CDR3 residues: CATWGSYNKLF. Written as DNA, the CDR3 is TGTGCCACCTGGGGCTCTTATAACAAACTCTTT.